Described below is a single T cell receptor beta chain sequence and its context. The antigen remains undetermined. The CDR3 spans 12 residues. The data belong to a study of response to subunit inactivated influenza vaccine. Study-level findings and limits: The authors suggested that every seasonal influenza vaccination recruits few new T cells.

One entry per CDR3 protein, called by TCRdb with MiXCR from the RT-PCR reads. The sample consists of 550,000 to 800,000 distinct CDR3 sequences, 15% to 19% of them appearing once. The sequences come from PBMCs from blood, collected 11 to 12 days after vaccination. The sequence came from a man in his fifties or sixties who received an inactivated influenza vaccine. V and J are TRBV1 and TRBJ2-7. TRBV1 is a documented pseudogene. The CDR3 bases are TGCACCAGCAGAACTTCAAACTACGAGCAGTACTTC. It specifies CTSRTSNYEQYF.